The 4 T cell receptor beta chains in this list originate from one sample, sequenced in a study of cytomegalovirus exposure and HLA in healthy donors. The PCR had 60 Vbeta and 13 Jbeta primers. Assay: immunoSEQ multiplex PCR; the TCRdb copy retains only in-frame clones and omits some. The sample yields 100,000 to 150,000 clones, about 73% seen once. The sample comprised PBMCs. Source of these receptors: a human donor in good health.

CDR3: CASSLEGSGRSPDEQYF. The CDR3 DNA sequence: TGTGCCAGCAGTCTTGAGGGTAGCGGGAGAAGTCCCGACGAGCAGTACTTC. The V call is TRBV6-9, the J call TRBJ2-7; TRBD2 matches 9 bases. V trimming: 5 bases; J trimming: 5 bases; junction bases outside the gene matches: 16. The CDR3 spans 17 residues. Germline V gives CDR1 MNHGY, CDR2 SVAAGI.

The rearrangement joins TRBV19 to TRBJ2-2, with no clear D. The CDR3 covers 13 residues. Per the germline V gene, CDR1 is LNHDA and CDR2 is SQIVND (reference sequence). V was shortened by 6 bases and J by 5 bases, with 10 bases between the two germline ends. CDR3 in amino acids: CASSPQMTGELFF. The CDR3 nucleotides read TGTGCCAGTAGCCCACAGATGACCGGGGAGCTGTTTTTT.

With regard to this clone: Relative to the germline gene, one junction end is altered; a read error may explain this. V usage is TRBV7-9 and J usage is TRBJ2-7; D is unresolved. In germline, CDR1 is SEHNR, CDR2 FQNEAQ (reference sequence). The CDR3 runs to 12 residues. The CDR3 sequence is CSSSFQNYEQYF. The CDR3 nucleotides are TGTTCCAGCAGCTTTCAGAATTACGAGCAGTACTTC. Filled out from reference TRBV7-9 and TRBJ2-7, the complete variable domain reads DTGVSQNPRHKITKRGQNVTFRCDPISEHNRLYWYRQTLGQGPEFLTYFQNEAQLEKSRLLSDRFSAERPKGSFSTLEIQRTEQGDSAMYLCSSSFQNYEQYFGPGTRLTVT.

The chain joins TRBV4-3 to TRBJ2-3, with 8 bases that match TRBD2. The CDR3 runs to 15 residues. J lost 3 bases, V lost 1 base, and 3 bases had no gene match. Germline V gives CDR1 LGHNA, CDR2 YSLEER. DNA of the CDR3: TGCGCCAGCAGCCAAGCGGGGGGGCGTACAGATACGCAGTATTTT. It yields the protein CASSQAGGRTDTQYF.